This record looks at one T cell receptor beta chain sequence and its context. Healthy and HIV-negative, the adult donors had no recent acute infections or vaccinations. The data originate from a study of shared clonotypes between healthy human individuals. Generated by immunoSEQ multiplex PCR, the TCRdb table keeps only in-frame clones and is missing some. Among 470,000 or so clones listed, 81% were seen once. Germline CDR1 is KGHSH and CDR2 is LQKENI. V gave up 2 bases and J gave up 9 bases; unmatched junction bases: 7. The CDR3 has 16 amino acids. Input material: PBMCs. The clonotype comes from a woman between 40 and 55 years old in good health. Some clones in this sample may be carry-over from other donors' samples. The chain recombines TRBV18 with TRBJ2-1, with TRBD2 identical over 13 bases. The CDR3 nucleotides are TGTGCCAGCTCACCAACCGGGACTAGCGGGATTCTTGAGCAGTTCTTC. As protein: CASSPTGTSGILEQFF.